The clone carrying this T cell receptor (beta chain) was seen only a few times. Its matching antigen is unknown. The sample originates from a study of T-cell reconstitution after alpha-beta-depleted transplantation in children. Germline lookup yields CDR1 PRHDT and CDR2 FYEKMQ (reference sequence). This CDR3 spans 16 amino acids. Trimming left V 3 bases short and J 3 bases short, with 17 bases between. Unique molecular identifiers tagged the TCRbeta library. One entry per CDR3 protein, called by TCRdb with MiXCR from the PCR reads. The sample shows approximately 980,000 distinct CDR3 sequences, around 30% of them seen only once. Findings of the study overall: Expanded clones from the graft, numbering several hundred, reportedly supplied alpha-beta T cells about two months after transplant. At the one-year point after transplant, T-cell counts and TCRbeta diversity were found to come mostly from T cells that had been newly produced.

The clonotype was recovered from a boy under two years old who had a stem cell transplant for SCID, so the T cells may come from the graft donor. The chain links TRBV13 to TRBJ1-1; D remains unclear. The sample here was PBMCs, mostly from graft donor cells, taken 360 days after TCRalphabeta/CD19-depleted stem cell transplant. CDR3 DNA: TGTGCCAGCAGCTTGTATCTTCTCCAGGCGGACACTGAAGCTTTCTTT. This translates into CASSLYLLQADTEAFF.